The entry that follows covers one TCR beta chain sequence. Germline CDR1 reads SGHRS; CDR2 reads YFSETQ. V lost 4 bases, J lost 4 bases, and 18 bases lay in between. The CDR3 loop spans 16 amino acids. These data come from a study of T-cell reconstitution after alpha-beta-depleted transplantation in children. The TCRbeta library incorporated unique molecular identifiers. TCRdb re-called the PCR reads through MiXCR, storing one row per CDR3 protein. The repertoire has about 610,000 distinct CDR3 sequences, about 10% of them found once; the top ten carry 4%. The chain joins TRBV5-1 to TRBJ2-1; a possible D gene is TRBD2 (6 bases). The TCR was taken from a human donor who donated a stem cell graft to a child with acute myeloid leukemia. The sample consisted of PBMCs from the stem cell graft donor, taken from the stem cell graft. The CDR3 DNA follows: TGCGCCAGCAGCCCTAGTGCTGGCGCGGGATACAATGAGCAGTTCTTC. Translated: CASSPSAGAGYNEQFF.